These 27 T cell receptor beta chains came from one sample sequenced in a study of T cell repertoires in cytomegalovirus infection. In TCRdb, the reads were re-called with MiXCR into one record per CDR3 protein. The sample consists of around 740,000 distinct CDR3 sequences, less than 40% of them appearing once. Material: PBMCs. All receptors come from a human donor in good health (CMV status not recorded). Some clones in this sample may be carry-over from other donors' samples.

This rearrangement joins TRBV6-1 to TRBJ2-7, with 8 bases identical to TRBD2. This CDR3 has 13 residues. With 6 bases clipped from V and 5 bases from J, the junction kept 6 bases outside the gene matches. The germline CDR1 and CDR2 sequences are MNHNS and SASEGT. CDR3 nucleotides: TGTGCCAGCAGACGGGAGGGCCGGGACGAGCAGTACTTC. Translated, it gives CASRREGRDEQYF.

As for this clonotype: This sequence may be a read error, since a much larger clone differs from it by one base. The rearrangement uses TRBV7-9 and TRBJ2-1; 8 nucleotides match TRBD2. This CDR3 comprises 16 residues. Germline-derived CDR1 and CDR2 are SEHNR and FQNEAQ (reference sequence). The CDR3 DNA sequence: TGTGCCAGCAGCCCACAGGGACTAGGCTCCTACAATGAGCAGTTATTC. This codes for CASSPQGLGSYNEQLF.

Details on this clonotype: This is likely a read error, given that the CDR3 carries no conserved phenylalanine or tryptophan at its end. Because the CDR3's place on the DNA is in doubt, the DNA is left out and the CDR3 is given as listed by TCRdb. The chain has TRBV7-8 and TRBJ2-1; the D call of TRBD1 is as the table states it, not checked on the DNA. Germline V gives CDR1 SGHVS, CDR2 FQNEAQ. A total of 17 residues make up the CDR3, ends included. CDR3 amino acids: CASSSPGGGDSYNEPFL.

This clonotype was recorded a few times. V usage is TRBV28 and J usage is TRBJ2-7, with D unclear. The CDR3 totals 16 residues. Trimming took off 1 base at V and 1 base at J, with 14 bases between the two ends. Germline assignment: CDR1 MDHEN and CDR2 SYDVKM. CDR3: CASSLFNAAKSYEQYF. The CDR3 region has the DNA TGTGCCAGCAGTTTATTTAACGCGGCTAAATCCTACGAGCAGTACTTC.

The V and J genes are TRBV12-3 or TRBV12-4 and TRBJ2-5; D is uncertain. The V end was cut by 3 bases, the J end by 5 bases, with 10 bases between. The CDR3 has 13 residues. The CDR3 DNA sequence: TGTGCCAGCAGTTTTATATTGGAGGAGACCCAGTACTTC. It encodes CASSFILEETQYF.

J is TRBJ1-2 and V is TRBV7-4; D remains unclear. The length of the CDR3 is 16 residues. Per the germline V gene, CDR1 is SGHVT and CDR2 is SQSDAQ. The V end was cut by 1 base, the J end by 6 bases, with 18 bases between. For the CDR3, the DNA is TGTGCCAGCAGCTTAGATTCCCAGGAACTGCTAGATGGCTACACCTTC. The encoded protein is CASSLDSQELLDGYTF.

This chain links TRBV7-6 with TRBJ2-7; 10 bases agree with TRBD1. The J segment lost 6 bases and the V segment lost 1 base, leaving 6 bases of the junction unmatched. The germline gives CDR1 SGHVS, CDR2 FNYEAQ. This CDR3 comprises 15 residues. The CDR3 reads CASSLDGDRGGEQYF. The CDR3 nucleotides read TGTGCCAGCAGCTTAGATGGGGACAGGGGAGGCGAGCAGTACTTC. The full variable domain, in which reference TRBV7-6 and TRBJ2-7 provide the parts outside the CDR3, is GAGVSQSPRYKVTKRGQDVALRCDPISGHVSLYWYRQALGQGPEFLTYFNYEAQQDKSGLPNDRFSAERPEGSISTLTIQRTEQRDSAMYRCASSLDGDRGGEQYFGPGTRLTVT.

This clonotype has more than one count but fewer than ten. The chain is built from TRBV11-2 and TRBJ2-5; 10 bases match TRBD2. CDR1 is SGHAT, CDR2 FQNNGV, per germline. This CDR3 has 16 residues. V was pared by 1 base and J by 2 bases, with 4 bases of the junction left unmatched. In DNA form, the CDR3 reads TGTGCCAGCAGCTTAGGGACTAGCGGTTTACAAGAGACCCAGTACTTC. Its protein product is CASSLGTSGLQETQYF.

This chain joins TRBV28 and TRBJ1-4; 7 bases agree with TRBD1. With V trimmed by 5 bases and J by 7 bases, 4 bases remained unmatched. From germline, CDR1 is MDHEN and CDR2 SYDVKM. The CDR3 runs 13 residues. CDR3 amino acids: CASSPQGSEKLFF. The CDR3 bases are TGTGCCAGCAGTCCACAGGGGAGTGAAAAACTGTTTTTT.

The rearrangement joins TRBV19 to TRBJ1-5; D is undetermined. From germline, CDR1 is LNHDA and CDR2 SQIVND (reference sequence). This CDR3 is 15 amino acids long. Deletions cut 1 base from V and 0 bases from J, with 7 bases between. As DNA, the CDR3 is TGTGCCAGTAGTATAGGGGAATATAGCAATCAGCCCCAGCATTTT. Its translation: CASSIGEYSNQPQHF.

The rearrangement links TRBV4-1 to TRBJ1-1; 8 nucleotides line up with TRBD1. Per germline, CDR1 MGHRA and CDR2 YSYEKL. With V trimmed by 0 bases and J by 3 bases, 12 bases remained unmatched. There are 18 residues in the CDR3. CDR3 residues: CASSQEGLDRVWDTEAFF. The CDR3, as DNA: TGCGCCAGCAGCCAAGAGGGATTGGACAGGGTCTGGGACACTGAAGCTTTCTTT.

In its sample, this clonotype was seen many times. This chain links TRBV7-2 with TRBJ1-2, with D perhaps matching TRBD1 (5 bases). V lost 4 bases, J lost 2 bases, and 20 bases lay in between. The CDR3 spans 17 residues. Germline lookup yields CDR1 SGHTA and CDR2 FQGNSA. The CDR3 region is CASSSTPGRVSNYGYTF. The CDR3 DNA sequence: TGTGCCAGCAGCTCAACCCCAGGGAGGGTGTCGAACTATGGCTACACCTTC.

The chain recombines TRBV6-1 with TRBJ1-5; weak D call: TRBD1 (6 bases). CDR1 is MNHNS and CDR2 is SASEGT in the germline V gene. V lost 10 bases, J lost 3 bases, and 22 bases lay in between. The length of the CDR3 is 16 residues. As DNA, the CDR3 is TGTGCCACCTCAATGTTCTGGGGGGGCAACAATCAGCCCCAGCATTTT. It specifies CATSMFWGGNNQPQHF.

This clonotype was counted only a few times. The chain joins TRBV28 to TRBJ2-2; D gene ambiguous. The CDR3 runs to 18 residues. CDR1 MDHEN and CDR2 SYDVKM come from the germline V gene. V was trimmed by 5 bases and J by 0 bases, leaving 19 bases between them. The CDR3 DNA sequence: TGTGCCAGCAGTCTCCTGGTAGTCTCGGAGTCGAACACCGGGGAGCTGTTTTTT. Its translation is CASSLLVVSESNTGELFF.

This clonotype was found many times. This sequence joins TRBV11-1 and TRBJ2-1; tentatively, D is TRBD1 or TRBD2 (5 bases each). V lost 5 bases and J 0 bases, leaving 11 bases between the germline ends. The CDR3 length is 15 residues. CDR1 is SGHAT and CDR2 is FQDESV in the germline V gene (reference sequence). The CDR3 DNA sequence: TGTGCCAGCAGCGGGGCAGCGGACTCCTACAATGAGCAGTTCTTC. The encoded protein is CASSGAADSYNEQFF.

A few counts support this clonotype. The V gene is TRBV20-1, the J gene TRBJ1-6, with D maybe TRBD1 (5 bases). This CDR3 has 17 amino acids. Deletions cut 6 bases from V and 0 bases from J, with 18 bases between. Germline CDR1 reads DFQATT; CDR2 reads SNEGSKA (reference sequence). CDR3 amino acids: CSAPQADSPSYNSPLHF. The CDR3 DNA sequence: TGCAGTGCCCCCCAGGCTGACAGTCCCTCCTATAATTCACCCCTCCACTTT.

This chain's CDR3 is CAISESAGGLYNEQFF. As DNA, the CDR3 is TGTGCCATCAGTGAGTCTGCGGGAGGCCTCTACAATGAGCAGTTCTTC. The chain employs TRBV10-3 and TRBJ2-1, with TRBD2 matching 8 bases. CDR3 length: 16 residues. Germline-derived CDR1 and CDR2 are ENHRY and SYGVKD. V shed 0 bases and J 3 bases; nucleotides not matched to a gene: 4.

The chain uses TRBV7-2 and TRBJ1-4; no clear D. Trimming stripped 1 base from V and 4 bases from J, with 10 bases between. The CDR3 is 15 residues long. The germline gives CDR1 SGHTA, CDR2 FQGNSA. DNA of the CDR3: TGTGCCAGCAGCTTAGAGGCCAGTTATAATGAAAAACTGTTTTTT. Protein sequence: CASSLEASYNEKLFF.

The V call is TRBV10-3, the J call TRBJ2-1, with TRBD1 matching over 7 bases. The CDR3 has 20 amino acids. Trimming at V came to 0 bases and at J to 7 bases, leaving 21 bases not matched to a gene. Germline CDR1 ENHRY, CDR2 SYGVKD. CDR3 sequence (DNA): TGTGCCATCAGTGAGTCCGGTGGGTTGGGTCCTAGGGGGCTCGGGAATGAGCAGTTCTTC. Encoded protein: CAISESGGLGPRGLGNEQFF.

Only one count was recorded for this clonotype. V is TRBV25-1 and J is TRBJ2-1, with D possibly TRBD2 on 6 matching bases. The CDR3 contains 14 residues. Between the trimmed V and J ends, which lost 1 base and 5 bases, there was a span of 9 bases. Germline V lookup: CDR1 MGHDK, CDR2 SYGVNS. The CDR3 is CASSEFGGDNEQFF. The CDR3 region has the DNA TGTGCCAGCAGTGAATTCGGGGGTGACAATGAGCAGTTCTTC.

As regards this clonotype: This clone may be a read error of a much larger clone one base away. V is TRBV6-2 or TRBV6-3 and J is TRBJ2-6; D is possibly TRBD2 (5 bases). Germline values: CDR1 MNHEY, CDR2 SVGEGT. The CDR3 has 16 residues. V was shortened by 5 bases and J by 1 base, with 12 bases between the two germline ends. The CDR3 nucleotides read TGTGCCAGCAGTGGAAATACGGGGTCTGGGGCCAACGTCCTGACTTTC. Translation: CASSGNTGSGANVLTF.

This clonotype was found many times. The CDR3 here is CASSLGWGARYGYTF. Written as DNA, the CDR3 is TGTGCCAGCAGCTTAGGCTGGGGGGCGCGGTATGGCTACACCTTC. V is TRBV7-2 and J is TRBJ1-2; D possibly corresponds to TRBD1 (6 bases). Germline V gene lookup returns CDR1 SGHTA and CDR2 FQGNSA. V was pared by 1 base and J by 5 bases, with 14 bases between. The CDR3 runs to 15 residues.

This clonotype was counted ten times or more. V is TRBV10-1 and J is TRBJ2-7; D gene ambiguous. Trimming took 10 bases from V and 8 from J, leaving 6 bases between them. Per the germline V gene, CDR1 is WNHNN and CDR2 is SYGVQD (reference sequence). There are 8 residues in the CDR3. Written as DNA, the CDR3 is TGCGCCACTGCTAAGCAGTACTTC. As protein: CATAKQYF.

For this clonotype: One end of the junction is discordant with germline, which a read error may explain. The chain links TRBV19 to TRBJ2-6, with D perhaps TRBD1 (5 bases). CDR1 and CDR2 (germline): LNHDA, SQIVND (reference sequence). The CDR3 runs to 17 residues. The CDR3 DNA sequence: TGTGCCAGTATGATGGGCAGTTTCCTCTCTGGGGCCAACGTCCTTGCTTTC. Residues: CASMMGSFLSGANVLAF. The complete variable domain, with remaining parts taken from reference TRBV19 and TRBJ2-6, reads DGGITQSPKYLFRKEGQNVTLSCEQNLNHDAMYWYRQDPGQGLRLIYYSQIVNDFQKGDIAEGYSVSREKKESFPLTVTSAQKNPTAFYLCASMMGSFLSGANVLAFGAGSRLTVL.

This chain joins TRBV2 and TRBJ2-3; no definite D call. Germline V gene lookup returns CDR1 SNHLY and CDR2 FYNNEI. Trimming removed 1 base at V and 2 bases at J, with 10 bases between. This CDR3 comprises 15 residues. The CDR3: CASSEGEVNTDTQYF. The CDR3 coding sequence is TGTGCCAGCAGTGAAGGGGAAGTTAACACAGATACGCAGTATTTT.

The gene calls are TRBV2 and TRBJ1-1, with TRBD1 matching over 11 bases. This CDR3 contains 22 residues. The V gene's germline CDR1 is SNHLY and CDR2 FYNNEI. V was pared by 6 bases and J by 6 bases, with 30 bases of the junction left unmatched. The CDR3 loop is CASRGRTGGDRAIKTPRAEAFF. CDR3 bases: TGTGCCAGCAGAGGACGGACAGGGGGCGATCGAGCCATCAAAACCCCCCGGGCTGAAGCTTTCTTT.

This clonotype has only a few counts. The chain uses TRBV12-3 or TRBV12-4 and TRBJ2-1, with D possibly being TRBD1 or TRBD2 (5 bases each). Trimming stripped 5 bases from V and 15 bases from J, with 20 bases between. CDR3 length: 13 amino acids. The CDR3 spells CASSPTTPEGMFF. The CDR3 bases are TGTGCCAGCAGTCCAACAACTCCTGAGGGGATGTTCTTC.